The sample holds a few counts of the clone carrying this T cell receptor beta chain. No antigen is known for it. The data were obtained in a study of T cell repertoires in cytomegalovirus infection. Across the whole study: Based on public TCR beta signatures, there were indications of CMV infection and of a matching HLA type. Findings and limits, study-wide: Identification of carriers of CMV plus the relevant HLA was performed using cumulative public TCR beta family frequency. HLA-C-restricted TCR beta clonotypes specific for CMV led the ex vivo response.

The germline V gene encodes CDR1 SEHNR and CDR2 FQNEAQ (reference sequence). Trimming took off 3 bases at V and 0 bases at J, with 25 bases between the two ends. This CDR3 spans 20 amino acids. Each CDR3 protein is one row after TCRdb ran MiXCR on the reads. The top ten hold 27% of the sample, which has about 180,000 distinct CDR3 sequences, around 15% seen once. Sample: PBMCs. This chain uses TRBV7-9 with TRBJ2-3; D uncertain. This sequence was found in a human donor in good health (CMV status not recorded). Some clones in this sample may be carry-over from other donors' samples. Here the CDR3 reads CASSFMVRIPWYPSTDTQYF. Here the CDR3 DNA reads TGTGCCAGCAGCTTCATGGTCCGGATACCGTGGTACCCTAGCACAGATACGCAGTATTTT.